The 28 T cell receptor beta chains reported below all come from one sample, sequenced in a study of blood T cells in healthy people across ages. A J-beta primer mix and a sample-barcoded 5' primer were used in a second PCR of roughly 6 to 11 cycles. Via MiXCR, TCRdb re-called the 5' RACE reads, giving one row per CDR3 protein. This sample has around 790,000 distinct CDR3 sequences, with approximately 48% found just once. Sequencing was done on a sample of blood. These receptors originate from a man between 60 and 70 years old in good health.

This chain links TRBV7-2 with TRBJ2-7; the D gene could be TRBD1 or TRBD2 (5 bases each). Deletions cut 6 bases from V and 7 bases from J, with 19 bases between. Germline V lookup: CDR1 SGHTA, CDR2 FQGNSA. This CDR3 comprises 14 residues. CDR3 loop: CASRDRGRSSEQYF. CDR3 DNA sequence: TGTGCCAGCAGGGATCGGGGACGGTCCTCGGAGCAGTACTTC.

The chain employs TRBV10-1 and TRBJ2-4; D not certain. V was shortened by 7 bases and J by 5 bases, with 18 bases between the two germline ends. Germline V CDR1 and CDR2: WNHNN, SYGVQD (reference sequence). This CDR3 is 15 amino acids long. CDR3 DNA: TGCGCCAGCAACCCTACAAACAGAGTACAAAACATTCAGTACTTC. Protein: CASNPTNRVQNIQYF.

The chain carries TRBV7-2 and TRBJ1-2, with 8 bases fitting TRBD1. This CDR3 has 16 amino acids. Germline V CDR1 and CDR2: SGHTA, FQGNSA. With V trimmed by 4 bases and J by 3 bases, 10 bases remained unmatched. The CDR3 loop reads CASSSWTDREDYGYTF. For the CDR3, the DNA is TGTGCCAGCAGCTCATGGACGGACAGGGAGGACTATGGCTACACCTTC.

The J gene is TRBJ1-4, the V gene TRBV5-6; D uncertain. The V end lost 2 bases, the J end lost 4 bases, and 6 bases lay between the germline ends. The germline CDR1 and CDR2 sequences are SGHDT and YYEEEE. This CDR3 contains 13 residues. Here the CDR3 DNA reads TGTGCCAGCAGCTTCGGCTTTAATGAAAAACTGTTTTTT. Translation gives CASSFGFNEKLFF.

The chain has TRBV6-6 and TRBJ2-5; the match to TRBD1 covers 12 bases. The assigned J gene may be wrong: the sequence end matches TRBJ2-7 better. This CDR3 comprises 15 residues. Germline CDR1 reads MNHNY; CDR2 reads SVGAGI (reference sequence). The CDR3: CASSSRDRGPLEQYF. DNA for the CDR3: TGTGCCAGCAGCAGCCGGGACAGGGGGCCCCTCGAGCAGTACTTC.

The rearrangement uses TRBV25-1 and TRBJ2-4, with 14 bases fitting TRBD2. The DNA end favors TRBJ2-7, so the J call may be wrong. CDR1 and CDR2 from the germline V gene are MGHDK and SYGVNS. This CDR3 region has 18 residues. Here the CDR3 DNA reads TGTGCCAGCAGTGAATCGGAGGGGACTAGCGGGGGTACCTACGAGCAGTACTTC. This translates into CASSESEGTSGGTYEQYF.

Remarks on this clonotype: A much larger clone sits a single nucleotide away, making a read error possible. The chain is built from TRBV20-1 and TRBJ2-7, with 10 bases identical to TRBD2. CDR3 length: 17 residues. Germline values: CDR1 DFQATT, CDR2 SNEGSKA (reference sequence). The CDR3 reads CSAQSPTPGLASCEQYF. CDR3 coding DNA: TGCAGTGCTCAATCCCCAACTCCGGGACTAGCGTCCTGCGAGCAGTACTTC.

This clonotype was counted a few times. This rearrangement joins TRBV7-9 to TRBJ1-1, with 12 bases lining up with TRBD1. The length of the CDR3 is 15 residues. J lost 4 bases, V lost 5 bases, and 5 bases had no gene match. Per germline, CDR1 SEHNR and CDR2 FQNEAQ (reference sequence). Written as DNA, the CDR3 is TGTGCCAGCAGCCCGGGACAGGGGGCGAGCACTGAAGCTTTCTTT. Protein: CASSPGQGASTEAFF.

The table lists this clonotype with many counts. The rearrangement uses TRBV10-2 and TRBJ1-1; maybe TRBD1 (5 bases). This CDR3 spans 16 amino acids. CDR1 WSHSY and CDR2 SAAADI come from the germline V gene. V lost 5 bases to trimming and J lost 4 bases, with 20 bases between them. CDR3 bases: TGCGCCAGCAGTCCCGGAGGGGCAGGAAAAACCACTGAAGCTTTCTTT. This gives the protein CASSPGGAGKTTEAFF.

The rearrangement links TRBV6-1 to TRBJ2-7, with 9 bases fitting TRBD2. Germline lookup yields CDR1 MNHNS and CDR2 SASEGT. V dropped 3 bases and J dropped 7; count of bases not matched to a gene: 7. This CDR3 spans 14 amino acids. CDR3 in DNA: TGTGCCAGCAGTGATGCGGGGGGGATAAATGAGCAGTACTTC. It encodes CASSDAGGINEQYF.

The chain recombines TRBV30 with TRBJ2-5, with D hard to call. Germline CDR1 reads GTSNPN; CDR2 reads SVGIG (reference sequence). V was clipped by 0 bases and J by 2 bases, with 7 bases between them. The CDR3 spans 13 residues. The CDR3 nucleotides are TGTGCCTGGAGTGTTGGACCTCAAGAGACCCAGTACTTC. Protein: CAWSVGPQETQYF.

This clonotype is a singleton in its sample. J is TRBJ1-4 and V is TRBV7-2, with D possibly matching TRBD1 (5 bases). V lost 5 bases and J 8 bases, leaving 12 bases between the germline ends. From germline, CDR1 is SGHTA and CDR2 FQGNSA. This CDR3 spans 13 amino acids. Written as DNA, the CDR3 is TGTGCCAGCAGCGTCGACAGAACAGAAAAACTGTTTTTT. This encodes CASSVDRTEKLFF.

This chain connects TRBV12-3 or TRBV12-4 to TRBJ2-7; TRBD1 matches at 7 bases. After removal of 6 bases from V and 0 bases from J, the junction contained 5 bases not matched to a gene. The CDR3 has 14 residues. CDR3 sequence: CASSRRDSSYEQYF. CDR3 in DNA: TGTGCCAGCAGCCGCCGGGACAGCTCCTACGAGCAGTACTTC.

In this sample, this clonotype turned up many times. The chain combines TRBV20-1 with TRBJ1-2; 9 bases match TRBD1. Trimming took 7 bases from V and 8 from J; bases not matched to a gene: 20. CDR1 is DFQATT and CDR2 is SNEGSKA in the germline V gene (reference sequence). The CDR3 length is 16 residues. CDR3 sequence (DNA): TGCAGTGTCTCGACCAGGGACAGGGCCTTCCTGGGGGGCTACACCTTC. This translates into CSVSTRDRAFLGGYTF.

The chain is built from TRBV6-6 and TRBJ2-5; 14 bases are shared with TRBD2. CDR1 and CDR2 from the germline V gene are MNHNY and SVGAGI (reference sequence). This CDR3 spans 16 amino acids. J was trimmed by 3 bases and V by 4 bases; bases with no gene match: 4. In DNA, the CDR3 is TGTGCCAGCAGTTCTCCGGGACTAGCGGGGGAAGAGACCCAGTACTTC. Its protein is CASSSPGLAGEETQYF.

This sequence joins TRBV2 and TRBJ1-5; a possible D gene is TRBD1 (5 bases). The V and J ends lost 3 bases and 8 bases respectively, with 11 bases between them. This CDR3 comprises 13 residues. CDR1 and CDR2 (germline): SNHLY, FYNNEI. CDR3 bases: TGTGCCAGCAGTGAGGGGCCAGTGAAGCCCCAGCATTTT. This gives the protein CASSEGPVKPQHF. The full variable domain, in which reference TRBV2 and TRBJ1-5 provide the parts outside the CDR3, is EPEVTQTPSHQVTQMGQEVILRCVPISNHLYFYWYRQILGQKVEFLVSFYNNEISEKSEIFDDQFSVERPDGSNFTLKIRSTKLEDSAMYFCASSEGPVKPQHFGDGTRLSIL.

This clonotype was counted ten times or more. V and J are TRBV4-1 and TRBJ2-5, with TRBD1 matching over 9 bases. V dropped 3 bases and J dropped 8; count of bases not matched to a gene: 10. The germline V gene encodes CDR1 MGHRA and CDR2 YSYEKL. The CDR3 has 15 amino acids. As DNA, the CDR3 is TGCGCCAGCAGCCAGGGGGACAGGGCGTTTGAAACCCAGTACTTC. This encodes CASSQGDRAFETQYF.

This clonotype was picked up a small number of times. This chain links TRBV6-2 or TRBV6-3 with TRBJ1-1; possible D gene TRBD1, 6 bases. The germline gives CDR1 MNHEY, CDR2 SVGEGT. The CDR3 covers 17 residues. V gave up 10 bases and J gave up 5 bases, with 29 bases separating them. The CDR3 spells CATYNPRTVTSRTEAFF. The CDR3 coding sequence is TGTGCCACCTATAATCCCCGGACAGTTACATCCAGGACTGAAGCTTTCTTT.

In its sample, this clonotype was seen a few times. The chain combines TRBV27 with TRBJ1-1; D gene ambiguous. V was cut by 3 bases and J by 0 bases, with 8 bases left in between. The germline CDR1 and CDR2 sequences are MNHEY and SMNVEV (reference sequence). This CDR3 comprises 14 residues. In DNA form, the CDR3 reads TGTGCCAGCAGTTTGGAAGGAGTGAACACTGAAGCTTTCTTT. Translation: CASSLEGVNTEAFF.

This clonotype was recorded once. The chain is built from TRBV20-1 and TRBJ2-1; D is undetermined. V was shortened by 6 bases and J by 0 bases, with 18 bases between the two germline ends. This CDR3 spans 16 amino acids. CDR1 and CDR2 (germline): DFQATT, SNEGSKA (reference sequence). The CDR3 DNA reads as TGCAGTGCCTTCGTCGGTCCCCGGAGCTCCTACAATGAGCAGTTCTTC. Amino acids: CSAFVGPRSSYNEQFF.

This clonotype has at least ten counts. V gene TRBV29-1 combines with J gene TRBJ2-5, with a tentative D call TRBD2 (6 bases). The germline V gene has CDR1 SQVTM and CDR2 ANQGSEA. The CDR3 loop spans 13 amino acids. With 4 bases removed from V and 2 bases from J, the gap between germline ends came to 11 bases. In DNA, the CDR3 is TGCAGCGTTGGCTTCGGGAGTCAAGAGACCCAGTACTTC. Translated, it gives CSVGFGSQETQYF.

This chain connects TRBV4-1 to TRBJ2-5; TRBD2 matches at 7 bases. V dropped 0 bases and J dropped 2; count of bases not matched to a gene: 9. This CDR3 comprises 17 residues. Per the germline V gene, CDR1 is MGHRA and CDR2 is YSYEKL. The CDR3 here is CASSQESRRGRQETQYF. DNA for the CDR3: TGCGCCAGCAGCCAAGAGAGCCGGCGGGGGAGACAAGAGACCCAGTACTTC.

The CDR3 DNA reads as TGCAGTGCTTTGACGAGGGGGGATGGCTACACCTTC. This encodes CSALTRGDGYTF. The chain has TRBV20-1 and TRBJ1-2; possible D gene TRBD1, 6 bases. Germline V CDR1 and CDR2: DFQATT, SNEGSKA (reference sequence). The CDR3 has 12 amino acids. V was clipped by 5 bases and J by 6 bases, with 13 bases between them.

The sample holds a few counts of this clonotype. The gene calls are TRBV20-1 and TRBJ2-6; TRBD1 is a possible D gene (5 bases). CDR1 is DFQATT, CDR2 SNEGSKA, per germline (reference sequence). This CDR3 has 13 amino acids. V was shortened by 3 bases and J by 2 bases, with 5 bases between the two germline ends. This chain's CDR3 is CSARTAGANVLTF. The CDR3, as DNA: TGCAGTGCTAGGACAGCTGGGGCCAACGTCCTGACTTTC.

This sequence joins TRBV3-1 and TRBJ2-5; TRBD2 might be the D (5 bases). CDR1 and CDR2 (germline): LGHDT, YNNKEL (reference sequence). The CDR3 contains 13 residues. V lost 2 bases to trimming and J lost 11 bases, with 15 bases between them. The CDR3 DNA reads TGTGCCAGCAGCCAACGGGGATCCTACGGGCAGTACTTC. As protein: CASSQRGSYGQYF.

Remarks on this clonotype: Just one base apart from a much larger clone, this may be a read error. The genes are TRBV12-3 or TRBV12-4 and TRBJ2-2; a weak D match, TRBD2 (6 bases). The CDR3 is made up of 16 amino acids. The CDR3 DNA reads TGTGCCAGCAGTCGATCTCTAGCGATGAACACCGGGGGGCTGTTTTTT. Protein: CASSRSLAMNTGGLFF.

This clonotype appeared a single time. The chain recombines TRBV20-1 with TRBJ2-3, with 10 bases fitting TRBD2. Looked up from germline, CDR1 is DFQATT and CDR2 is SNEGSKA (reference sequence). The CDR3 spans 19 residues. Trimming took 1 base from V and 4 from J; bases not matched to a gene: 17. This CDR3 reads CSARGPRVAGGPVSDTQYF. In DNA, the CDR3 is TGCAGTGCTAGAGGTCCCCGAGTAGCGGGGGGTCCTGTCTCAGATACGCAGTATTTT.

This clonotype has just a few counts. The chain couples TRBV7-8 to TRBJ2-1; D unresolved. The CDR3 covers 18 residues. V lost 2 bases, J lost 3 bases, and 20 bases lay in between. In germline, CDR1 is SGHVS, CDR2 FQNEAQ. In DNA, the CDR3 is TGTGCCAGCAGCTTATCTGGTGTGGGTCAGCTGGTCTACAATGAGCAGTTCTTC. It encodes CASSLSGVGQLVYNEQFF.